Described below is a single T cell receptor beta chain sequence and its context. This clone was detected a few times. Its recognized antigen is unknown. There are no base qualities to consult, and no much larger clone falls within one base. The data originate from a study of cytomegalovirus exposure and HLA in healthy donors listed by TCRdb under 2017. For context, the study as a whole: A later analysis indicated that the 90 to 150 validation repertoires were generated on the platform also employed for the 650 to 850 repertoires of the first cohort. To predict cytomegalovirus infection status, the study brought together high-throughput TCR immunosequencing, statistical association of individual TCRs with disease status, and machine learning. In addition to the first cohort of hundreds of subjects, a separate validation cohort of 130 or so different subjects was used. The study was designed to test whether signatures of past pathogen exposure could be identified by cataloging public T cell receptors.

Receptors were amplified or captured by the immunoSEQ multiplex PCR assay. On the authors' methods: A statistical classification framework was built for diagnosing cytomegalovirus status from the catalog of TCR beta chain sequences. The table was pulled from immuneACCESS by TCRdb, which kept in-frame rearrangements only. Such tables lose some clones; where checked, under half of the loss comes from unresolved V genes, and the rest has no known cause. V and J calls and clone size come straight from that table; D and trimming were deduced from the DNA. For this sample there are about 98,000 clones; about 90% appear just once. The top ten clonotypes cover 5.5% to 7% of the sample. The CDR3 measures 15 amino acids from cysteine to phenylalanine. The DNA shown is the 45-base CDR3, in frame from base 1. V gives up 1 base and J gives up 5 bases, and the segment between their germline ends measures 15 bases. CDR1 and CDR2 are drawn from the germline V gene: SGHTA, FQGNSA.

Donors formed part of the validation cohort, which comprised 120 or so subjects and was distinct from the first cohort of 550 to 850 subjects. The investigation overall reported the following: Of the cluster scores, 90% to 95% were above 0 in a later analysis, which found that TCRs clustered in the first cohort also tended to co-occur in the 120 or so validation repertoires. The classifier was reported to diagnose cytomegalovirus status with high specificity and sensitivity in both the original and validation cohorts. The study gave a list of about 150 TCR beta chains associated with cytomegalovirus. A few of the identified cytomegalovirus-associated TCR beta chains were confirmed in vitro to be specific for cytomegalovirus antigens. All 110 or so repertoires were used to score co-occurrence in the validation cohort in a later analysis, because that analysis had no HLA typing for the cohort. While some public TCRs were present in many individuals, most TCR sequences turned up only very rarely across donors. The authors suggested that the approach could potentially be generalized to other disease states and immunological phenotypes.

This sequence was found in a man younger than 35 in good health and CMV-seropositive. The V and J segments used are TRBV7-2 and TRBJ2-7; no D gene is confidently identified. Input material: PBMCs. The DNA is TGTGCCAGCAGCTTAGAAGGCCCGGGTTGGCACGAGCAGTACTTC. Its amino acids are CASSLEGPGWHEQYF. Where the CDR3 stops, the reference TRBV7-2 and TRBJ2-7 genes take over; the full variable domain is GAGVSQSPSNKVTEKGKDVELRCDPISGHTALYWYRQSLGQGLEFLIYFQGNSAPDKSGLPSDRFSAERTGGSVSTLTIQRTQQEDSAVYLCASSLEGPGWHEQYFGPGTRLTVT.